This T cell receptor (beta chain) was sequenced in a study of blood T cell repertoires in COVID-19. At the level of the study: Specimens from acute and convalescent COVID-19 originated in the United States, Italy and Spain. Sources were T cells, B-cell-depleted T cells, or PBMCs; the material itself was cDNA or gDNA.

Authors' data handling: From reference gene primer amplification, estimates of nucleated cell counts were derived. Libraries were prepared by immunoSEQ multiplex PCR; TCRdb keeps only in-frame clonotypes and omits some of them. The D gene and trimming were derived from the DNA, and the V and J assignments and clone size from that table. Of a few hundred thousand clones in the sample, 65% to 90% were seen once. A single count supports this clone. V was clipped by 6 bases and J by 6 bases, with 15 bases between them. Germline values: CDR1 MDHEN, CDR2 SYDVKM. The CDR3 is 14 amino acids. The sequenced sample was PBMCs or T cells enriched from blood (not recorded which). The chain carries TRBV28 and TRBJ1-5, with D hard to call. The TCR was taken from a woman in her 40s with acute COVID-19. CDR3 nucleotides: TGTGCCAGCAGGGAGTCGGGGAATAGTCAGCCCCAGCATTTT. It translates to CASRESGNSQPQHF. Combining the CDR3 with reference TRBV28 and TRBJ1-5 gives the whole variable domain DVKVTQSSRYLVKRTGEKVFLECVQDMDHENMFWYRQDPGLGLRLIYFSYDVKMKEKGDIPEGYSVSREKKERFSLILESASTNQTSMYLCASRESGNSQPQHFGDGTRLSIL.